This T cell receptor beta chain stems from a study of identical twins. This CDR3 spans 15 amino acids. Germline loops: CDR1 KGHDR, CDR2 SFDVKD. With V trimmed by 4 bases and J by 4 bases, 7 bases remained unmatched. Study outcomes and limitations: Conclusions were based on cross-sectional statistical analysis, without following the same donors. Among beta out-of-frame sequences, excess sharing between twins appeared weaker.

The donors were all healthy and Caucasian. As for this clonotype: Antigen: not known.

TCRdb re-analysed the 5' RACE reads in MiXCR, keeping a single row per CDR3 protein. The repertoire holds about 660,000 distinct CDR3 sequences, with around 8.6% as singletons. The same sample was also used in a study of yellow fever vaccine responses in identical twins.

The receptor was derived from a woman between 18 and 30 years old in good health. Sequencing was performed on PBMCs. The chain employs TRBV24-1 and TRBJ2-5; 8 bases line up with TRBD2. CDR3 amino acids: CATSDRTSSGETQYF. CDR3 DNA: TGTGCCACCAGTGACCGGACTAGCAGTGGAGAGACCCAGTACTTC.